This T cell receptor (beta chain) was identified during a study of blood T cell repertoires in COVID-19. Study background: Samples taken during acute and convalescent COVID-19 were collected in the United States, Italy and Spain. The analysed material was cDNA or gDNA that came from T cells, B-cell-depleted T cells, or PBMCs.

Seattle patients were enrolled during active infection and followed longitudinally. V gave up 4 bases and J gave up 1 base; unmatched junction bases: 3. This CDR3 is 15 amino acids long. The germline V gene has CDR1 LNHDA and CDR2 SQIVND (reference sequence). Methods used by the authors: Reference gene primer amplification yielded estimated nucleated cell counts. Method: immunoSEQ multiplex PCR; TCRdb's copy keeps in-frame clones and lacks some. The DNA was the basis for D and trimming; V, J and clone size are from that table. The profile covers approximately 200,000 clones, with less than 95% appearing a single time and 0.76% taken by the ten largest.

The sample consisted of peripheral blood. The chain has TRBV19 and TRBJ2-2; 7 nucleotides align to TRBD1. The sequence derives from a young man with COVID-19, enrolled during active disease. The CDR3 DNA sequence: TGTGCCAGTAGTAGGGGGACAGTGAACACCGGGGAGCTGTTTTTT. This encodes CASSRGTVNTGELFF.